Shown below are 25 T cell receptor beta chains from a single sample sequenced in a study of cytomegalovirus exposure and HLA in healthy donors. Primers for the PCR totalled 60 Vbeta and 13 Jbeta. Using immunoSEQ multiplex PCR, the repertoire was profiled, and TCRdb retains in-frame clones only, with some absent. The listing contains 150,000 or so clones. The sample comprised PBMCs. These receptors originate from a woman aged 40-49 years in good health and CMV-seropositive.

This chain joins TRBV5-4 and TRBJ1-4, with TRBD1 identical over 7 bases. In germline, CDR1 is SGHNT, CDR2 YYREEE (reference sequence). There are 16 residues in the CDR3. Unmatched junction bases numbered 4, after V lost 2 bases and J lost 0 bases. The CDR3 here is CASSLNRGSTNEKLFF. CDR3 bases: TGTGCCAGCAGCTTAAACAGGGGTTCAACTAATGAAAAACTGTTTTTT.

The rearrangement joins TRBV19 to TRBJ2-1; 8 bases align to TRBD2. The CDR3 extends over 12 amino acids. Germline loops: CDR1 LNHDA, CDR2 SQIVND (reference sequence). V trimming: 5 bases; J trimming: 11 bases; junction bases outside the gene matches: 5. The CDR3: CASSPQREKQFF. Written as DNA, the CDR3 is TGTGCCAGTAGTCCCCAGCGGGAGAAGCAGTTCTTC.

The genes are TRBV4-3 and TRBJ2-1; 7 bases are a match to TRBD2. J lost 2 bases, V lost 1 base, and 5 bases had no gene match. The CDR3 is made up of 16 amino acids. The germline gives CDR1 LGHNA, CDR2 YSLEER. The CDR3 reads CASSQGVLAAYNEQFF. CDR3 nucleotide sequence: TGCGCCAGCAGCCAAGGGGTCCTAGCGGCCTACAATGAGCAGTTCTTC.

The CDR3 loop is CASSVGTTKEELFF. The CDR3 nucleotides read TGTGCCAGCAGCGTCGGGACTACAAAGGAAGAGCTGTTTTTT. V is TRBV9 and J is TRBJ2-2, with 7 bases that match TRBD2. Trimming took 2 bases from V and 11 from J; bases not matched to a gene: 9. Germline loops: CDR1 SGDLS, CDR2 YYNGEE. The CDR3 extends over 14 amino acids.

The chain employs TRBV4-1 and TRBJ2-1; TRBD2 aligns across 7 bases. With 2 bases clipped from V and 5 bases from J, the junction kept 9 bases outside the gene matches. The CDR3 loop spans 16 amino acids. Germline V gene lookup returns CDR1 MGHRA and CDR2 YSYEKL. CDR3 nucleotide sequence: TGCGCCAGCAGCCAACTTACTAGCGACCCTCACAATGAGCAGTTCTTC. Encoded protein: CASSQLTSDPHNEQFF.

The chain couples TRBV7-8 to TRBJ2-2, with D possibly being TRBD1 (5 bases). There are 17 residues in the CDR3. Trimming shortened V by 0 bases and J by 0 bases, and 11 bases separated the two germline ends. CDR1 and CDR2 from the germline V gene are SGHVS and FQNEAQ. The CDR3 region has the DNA TGTGCCAGCAGCTTAGCGCTTTCAGGGCCGAACACCGGGGAGCTGTTTTTT. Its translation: CASSLALSGPNTGELFF.

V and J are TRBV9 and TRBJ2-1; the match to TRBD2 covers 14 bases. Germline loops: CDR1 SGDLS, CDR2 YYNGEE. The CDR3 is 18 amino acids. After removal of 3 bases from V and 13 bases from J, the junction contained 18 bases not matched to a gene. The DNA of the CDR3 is TGTGCCAGCAGCGAAAGGGGACTAGCGGGAGAACGGGGTTCGGGACAGTTCTTC. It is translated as CASSERGLAGERGSGQFF.

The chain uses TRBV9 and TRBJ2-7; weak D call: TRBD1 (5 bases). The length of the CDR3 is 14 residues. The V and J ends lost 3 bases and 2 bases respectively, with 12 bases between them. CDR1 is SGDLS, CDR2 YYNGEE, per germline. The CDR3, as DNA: TGTGCCAGCAGCGGTGGGGCAGTTGCCTACGAGCAGTACTTC. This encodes CASSGGAVAYEQYF.

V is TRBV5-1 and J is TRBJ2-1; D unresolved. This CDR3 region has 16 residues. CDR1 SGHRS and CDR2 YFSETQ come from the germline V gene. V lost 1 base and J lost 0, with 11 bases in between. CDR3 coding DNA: TGCGCCAGCAGCTTGTCATACAGTAGCTCCTACAATGAGCAGTTCTTC. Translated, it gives CASSLSYSSSYNEQFF. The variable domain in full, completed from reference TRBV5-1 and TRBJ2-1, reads KAGVTQTPRYLIKTRGQQVTLSCSPISGHRSVSWYQQTPGQGLQFLFEYFSETQRNKGNFPGRFSGRQFSNSRSEMNVSTLELGDSALYLCASSLSYSSSYNEQFFGPGTRLTVL.

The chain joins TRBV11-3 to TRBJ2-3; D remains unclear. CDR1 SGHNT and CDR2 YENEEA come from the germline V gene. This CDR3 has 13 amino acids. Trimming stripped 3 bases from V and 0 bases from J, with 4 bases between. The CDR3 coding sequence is TGTGCCAGCAGCTTCGGGAGCACAGATACGCAGTATTTT. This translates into CASSFGSTDTQYF.

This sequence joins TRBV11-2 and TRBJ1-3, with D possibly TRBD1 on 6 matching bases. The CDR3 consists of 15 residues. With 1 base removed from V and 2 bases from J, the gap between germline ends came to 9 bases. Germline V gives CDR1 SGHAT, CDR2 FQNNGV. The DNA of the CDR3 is TGTGCCAGCAGCTTAGGGGGGCAGGCTGGAAACACCATATATTTT. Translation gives CASSLGGQAGNTIYF.

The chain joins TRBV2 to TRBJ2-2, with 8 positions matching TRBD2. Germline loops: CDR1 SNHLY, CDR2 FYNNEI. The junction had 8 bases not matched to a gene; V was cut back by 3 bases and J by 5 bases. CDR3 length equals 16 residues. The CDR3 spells CASSDSLAGGTGELFF. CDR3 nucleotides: TGTGCCAGCAGTGATTCCCTAGCGGGCGGGACCGGGGAGCTGTTTTTT.

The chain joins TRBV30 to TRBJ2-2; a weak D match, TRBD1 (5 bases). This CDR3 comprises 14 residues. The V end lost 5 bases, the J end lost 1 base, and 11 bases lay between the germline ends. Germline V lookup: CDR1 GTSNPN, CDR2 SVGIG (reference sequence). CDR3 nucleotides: TGTGCCTGGTTATTTAGGGGGAACACCGGGGAGCTGTTTTTT. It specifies CAWLFRGNTGELFF. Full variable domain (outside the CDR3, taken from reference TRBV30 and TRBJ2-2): SQTIHQWPATLVQPVGSPLSLECTVEGTSNPNLYWYRQAAGRGLQLLFYSVGIGQISSEVPQNLSASRPQDRQFILSSKKLLLSDSGFYLCAWLFRGNTGELFFGEGSRLTVL.

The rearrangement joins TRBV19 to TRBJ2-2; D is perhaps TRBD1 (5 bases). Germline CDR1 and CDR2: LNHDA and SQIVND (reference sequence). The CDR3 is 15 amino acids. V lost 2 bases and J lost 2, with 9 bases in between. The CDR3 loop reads CASSISGANTGELFF. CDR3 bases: TGTGCCAGTAGTATATCTGGGGCCAACACCGGGGAGCTGTTTTTT.

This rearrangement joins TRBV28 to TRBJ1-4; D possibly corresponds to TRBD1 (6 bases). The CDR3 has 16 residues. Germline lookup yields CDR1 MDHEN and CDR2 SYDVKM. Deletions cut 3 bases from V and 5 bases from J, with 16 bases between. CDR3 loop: CASSFSRTARNEKLFF. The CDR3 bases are TGTGCCAGCAGTTTTTCTCGGACAGCTCGAAATGAAAAACTGTTTTTT.

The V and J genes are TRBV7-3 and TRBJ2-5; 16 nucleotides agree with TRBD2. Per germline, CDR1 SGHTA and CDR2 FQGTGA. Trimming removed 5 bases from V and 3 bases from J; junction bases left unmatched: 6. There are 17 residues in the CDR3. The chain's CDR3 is CASSPQGLAGGEETQYF. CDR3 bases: TGTGCCAGCAGCCCCCAGGGACTAGCGGGAGGGGAAGAGACCCAGTACTTC.

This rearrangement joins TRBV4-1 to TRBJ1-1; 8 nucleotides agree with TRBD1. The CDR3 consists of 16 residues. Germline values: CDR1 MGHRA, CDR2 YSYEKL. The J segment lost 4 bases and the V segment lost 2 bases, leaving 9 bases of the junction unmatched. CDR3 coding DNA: TGCGCCAGCAGCCAACACCAGGACAGGGAGGTCACTGAAGCTTTCTTT. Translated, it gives CASSQHQDREVTEAFF.

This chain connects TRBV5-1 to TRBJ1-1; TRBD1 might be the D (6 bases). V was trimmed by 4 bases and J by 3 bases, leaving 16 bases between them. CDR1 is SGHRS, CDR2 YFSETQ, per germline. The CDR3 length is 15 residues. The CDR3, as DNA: TGCGCCAGCAGCATAAGGACTCCAGGGGACACTGAAGCTTTCTTT. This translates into CASSIRTPGDTEAFF.

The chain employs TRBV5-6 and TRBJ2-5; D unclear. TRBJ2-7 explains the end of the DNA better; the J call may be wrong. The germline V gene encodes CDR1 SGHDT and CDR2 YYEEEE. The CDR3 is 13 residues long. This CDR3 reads CASSLGTGYEQYF. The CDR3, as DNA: TGTGCCAGCAGCTTGGGTACGGGTTACGAGCAGTACTTC.

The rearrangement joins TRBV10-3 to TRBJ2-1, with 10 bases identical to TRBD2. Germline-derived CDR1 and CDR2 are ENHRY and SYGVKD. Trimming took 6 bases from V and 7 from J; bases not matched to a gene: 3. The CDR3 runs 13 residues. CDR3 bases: TGTGCCATCAGGACGGGACTAGCGAATGAGCAGTTCTTC. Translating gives CAIRTGLANEQFF.

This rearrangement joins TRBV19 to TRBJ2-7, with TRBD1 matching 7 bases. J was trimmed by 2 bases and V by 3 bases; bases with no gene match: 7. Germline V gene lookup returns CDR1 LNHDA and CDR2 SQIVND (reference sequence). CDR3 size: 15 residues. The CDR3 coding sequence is TGTGCCAGTAGTATGTCGGACAGGCAAACCTACGAGCAGTACTTC. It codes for CASSMSDRQTYEQYF.

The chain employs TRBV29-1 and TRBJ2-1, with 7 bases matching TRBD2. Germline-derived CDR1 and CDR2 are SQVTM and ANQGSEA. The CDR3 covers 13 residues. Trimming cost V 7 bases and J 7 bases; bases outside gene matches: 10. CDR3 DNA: TGCAGCGCTCTAGCGGCCCTGAGGAATGAGCAGTTCTTC. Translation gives CSALAALRNEQFF.

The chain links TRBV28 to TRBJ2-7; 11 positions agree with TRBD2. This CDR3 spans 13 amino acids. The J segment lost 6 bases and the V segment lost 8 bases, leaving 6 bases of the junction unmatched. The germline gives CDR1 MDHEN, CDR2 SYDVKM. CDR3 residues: CASLGLAVFEQYF. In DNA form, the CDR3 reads TGTGCCAGCCTGGGACTAGCGGTCTTCGAGCAGTACTTC. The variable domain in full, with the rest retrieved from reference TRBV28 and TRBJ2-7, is DVKVTQSSRYLVKRTGEKVFLECVQDMDHENMFWYRQDPGLGLRLIYFSYDVKMKEKGDIPEGYSVSREKKERFSLILESASTNQTSMYLCASLGLAVFEQYFGPGTRLTVT.

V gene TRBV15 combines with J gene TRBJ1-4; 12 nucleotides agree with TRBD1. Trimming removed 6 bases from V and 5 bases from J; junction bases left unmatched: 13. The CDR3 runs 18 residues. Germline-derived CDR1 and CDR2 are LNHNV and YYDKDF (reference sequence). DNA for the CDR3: TGTGCCACCAGGATTACCGGGACAGGGGGCATGGAAAATGAAAAACTGTTTTTT. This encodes CATRITGTGGMENEKLFF.

CDR3 coding DNA: TGTGCCAGCAGTTTGGTGGGGGGGGGATCCTACGAGCAGTACTTC. Translation: CASSLVGGGSYEQYF. This chain connects TRBV28 to TRBJ2-7; 7 positions match TRBD2. V gave up 3 bases and J gave up 1 base; unmatched junction bases: 6. Germline loops: CDR1 MDHEN, CDR2 SYDVKM. The CDR3 is 15 amino acids.